This section outlines one T cell receptor (beta chain) sequence together with its context. The target antigen is unknown. The sample originates from a study of cytomegalovirus exposure and HLA in healthy donors. Whole-study results and caveats: The authors considered a cluster of highly shared sequence variants likely to be a sequencing artifact. Presence/absence analyses took donor sequencing depth as roughly uniform. As a later analysis revealed, the rate of TCR association differed by HLA locus, with DRB1 most and HLA-C fewest.

13 Jbeta primers and 60 Vbeta primers were used for the PCR. Clones were read by immunoSEQ multiplex PCR, and TCRdb kept only the in-frame ones, dropping some. The sample yields about 130,000 clones, 65% to 75% seen once. The CDR3 spans 14 residues. The V gene lost 5 bases and the J gene lost 8 bases, with 17 bases spanning the gap. Germline loops: CDR1 MNHNS, CDR2 SASEGT. The receptor comes from a man aged 40-55 years in good health and CMV-seropositive. This chain connects TRBV6-1 to TRBJ2-3, with a possible D match to TRBD1 (6 bases). Sequencing was performed on PBMCs. This CDR3 reads CASSSGTQTLTQYF. The CDR3 coding sequence is TGTGCCAGCAGTTCCGGGACACAGACGCTTACGCAGTATTTT.